The 26 T cell receptor beta chains presented below share a single source sample, sequenced in a study of Ad26.COV2.S vaccination and SARS-CoV-2 variants. Sequenced by immunoSEQ multiplex PCR; TCRdb stores in-frame clones only, minus some. The sample has some 480,000 clones; roughly 89% are singletons. The treatment here: roughly 20 received Ad26.COV2.S at low or high dose, single or two shots; 5 received placebo; per-sample allocation not given. Collection of the samples took place on day 63 after the first injection of vaccine or placebo. Material: peripheral blood, obtained in a trial of Ad26.COV2.S vaccine versus placebo. These receptors all come from a person aged 18 to 59 who received the Ad26.COV2.S COVID-19 vaccine or a placebo.

This clone was counted once. The genes are TRBV30 and TRBJ2-7; D gene uncertain. Germline loops: CDR1 GTSNPN, CDR2 SVGIG (reference sequence). V lost 2 bases and J 0 bases, leaving 8 bases between the germline ends. The CDR3 spans 13 residues. CDR3 bases: TGTGCCTGGAGTCAGGACGTCTCCTACGAGCAGTACTTC. Its translation is CAWSQDVSYEQYF.

The chain carries TRBV18 and TRBJ1-4; no clear D. V lost 2 bases, J lost 4 bases, and 14 bases lay in between. CDR1 and CDR2 (germline): KGHSH, LQKENI. The CDR3 contains 16 residues. In nucleotides, the CDR3 is TGTGCCAGCTCACCAGTCAGGTCTCGGCATAATGAAAAACTGTTTTTT. Amino acids: CASSPVRSRHNEKLFF. Based on the CDR3 plus reference TRBV18 and TRBJ1-4, the full variable domain is NAGVMQNPRHLVRRRGQEARLRCSPMKGHSHVYWYRQLPEEGLKFMVYLQKENIIDESGMPKERFSAEFPKEGPSILRIQQVVRGDSAAYFCASSPVRSRHNEKLFFGSGTQLSVL.

This clone was detected only once. This chain connects TRBV24-1 to TRBJ2-5, with D maybe TRBD1 (6 bases). CDR3 length: 16 residues. Germline V gene lookup returns CDR1 KGHDR and CDR2 SFDVKD. V dropped 3 bases and J dropped 5 bases, with 18 bases sitting between them. CDR3 amino acids: CATSDPDRSGGETQYF. CDR3 sequence (DNA): TGTGCCACCAGTGATCCTGACAGGAGCGGTGGGGAGACCCAGTACTTC.

The V call is TRBV25-1, the J call TRBJ1-1; D unresolved. The length of the CDR3 is 12 residues. The V gene's germline CDR1 is MGHDK and CDR2 SYGVNS. V was clipped by 3 bases and J by 6 bases, with 8 bases between them. The CDR3 DNA reads TGTGCCAGCAGTGACCCGACATCTGAAGCTTTCTTT. Protein sequence: CASSDPTSEAFF. Using reference TRBV25-1 and TRBJ1-1 for the parts outside the CDR3, the full variable domain is EADIYQTPRYLVIGTGKKITLECSQTMGHDKMYWYQQDPGMELHLIHYSYGVNSTEKGDLSSESTVSRIRTEHFPLTLESARPSHTSQYLCASSDPTSEAFFGQGTRLTVV.

The V call is TRBV29-1, the J call TRBJ1-1; D is unclear. Germline CDR1 is SQVTM and CDR2 is ANQGSEA. The V gene lost 7 bases and the J gene lost 1 base, with 13 bases spanning the gap. The CDR3 has 13 residues. The CDR3: CSGHRPPNTEAFF. The CDR3 coding sequence is TGCAGCGGCCACAGACCCCCGAACACTGAAGCTTTCTTT.

This sequence joins TRBV7-9 and TRBJ1-1; D call uncertain. The CDR3 is 14 amino acids. Trimming pared 4 bases from V and 3 bases from J, leaving 12 bases between. From germline, CDR1 is SEHNR and CDR2 FQNEAQ (reference sequence). The CDR3 region is CASSYSNSYTEAFF. The CDR3 DNA sequence: TGTGCCAGCAGCTACTCAAACAGCTACACTGAAGCTTTCTTT.

The chain has TRBV5-1 and TRBJ2-5; D possibly corresponds to TRBD1 (6 bases). This CDR3 region has 14 residues. Between the trimmed V and J ends, which lost 0 bases and 2 bases, there was a span of 8 bases. Germline loops: CDR1 SGHRS, CDR2 YFSETQ. The CDR3 reads CASSLGGHQETQYF. For the CDR3, the DNA is TGCGCCAGCAGCTTGGGGGGACATCAAGAGACCCAGTACTTC. Using reference TRBV5-1 and TRBJ2-5 for the parts outside the CDR3, the full variable domain is KAGVTQTPRYLIKTRGQQVTLSCSPISGHRSVSWYQQTPGQGLQFLFEYFSETQRNKGNFPGRFSGRQFSNSRSEMNVSTLELGDSALYLCASSLGGHQETQYFGPGTRLLVL.

A remark on this clone: Additional DNA sequences in this sample encode the identical CDR3. The rearrangement uses TRBV27 and TRBJ2-3, with D unclear. Germline V lookup: CDR1 MNHEY, CDR2 SMNVEV (reference sequence). The CDR3 extends over 11 amino acids. Trimming pared 5 bases from V and 4 bases from J, leaving 4 bases between. CDR3 coding DNA: TGTGCCAGCAGTCTTGCAGATACGCAGTATTTT. It codes for CASSLADTQYF.

A word on this clone: This same CDR3 is encoded by further DNA sequences in the sample. The chain combines TRBV27 with TRBJ1-1, with D tentatively TRBD1 (6 bases). CDR1 is MNHEY, CDR2 SMNVEV, per germline (reference sequence). Trimming removed 4 bases at V and 4 bases at J, with 7 bases between. The CDR3 is 12 amino acids. CDR3: CASSSGATEAFF. The CDR3 DNA reads TGTGCCAGCAGTTCAGGGGCCACTGAAGCTTTCTTT.

V and J are TRBV5-1 and TRBJ1-3; unclear D gene. Germline CDR1 SGHRS, CDR2 YFSETQ. The ends were cut back, 1 base at V and 4 bases at J, with 15 bases in the middle. This CDR3 spans 16 amino acids. The chain's CDR3 is CASSLSFQAPGNTIYF. The CDR3 nucleotides read TGCGCCAGCAGCTTGAGTTTTCAGGCCCCAGGAAACACCATATATTTT. Full variable domain (rest looked up from reference TRBV5-1 and TRBJ1-3): KAGVTQTPRYLIKTRGQQVTLSCSPISGHRSVSWYQQTPGQGLQFLFEYFSETQRNKGNFPGRFSGRQFSNSRSEMNVSTLELGDSALYLCASSLSFQAPGNTIYFGEGSWLTVV.

The table lists this clone with a few counts. The rearrangement joins TRBV7-2 to TRBJ2-7, with 9 bases that match TRBD1. The CDR3 loop spans 13 amino acids. V shed 5 bases, J shed 10 bases, and the junction held 9 bases outside the gene matches. CDR1 is SGHTA and CDR2 is FQGNSA in the germline V gene. Here the CDR3 reads CASSPSTGGEQYF. The CDR3 DNA reads as TGTGCCAGCAGCCCGTCGACAGGGGGAGAACAGTACTTC.

This clone has just one count. The chain joins TRBV5-4 to TRBJ2-3, with 10 bases aligning to TRBD1. Germline V gives CDR1 SGHNT, CDR2 YYREEE (reference sequence). This CDR3 contains 16 residues. Losses at the gene ends were 3 bases for V and 2 bases for J; bases not matched to a gene: 6. The CDR3 loop is CASSSWTGGYTDTQYF. As DNA, the CDR3 is TGTGCCAGCAGCTCCTGGACAGGGGGTTACACAGATACGCAGTATTTT.

The J gene is TRBJ2-1, the V gene TRBV4-3, with TRBD2 matching 8 bases. CDR3 length: 12 amino acids. V was pared by 0 bases and J by 13 bases, with 2 bases of the junction left unmatched. Germline loops: CDR1 LGHNA, CDR2 YSLEER. The DNA of the CDR3 is TGCGCCAGCAGCCAAGATAGGACTAGCCAGTTCTTC. It is translated as CASSQDRTSQFF.

The CDR3, as DNA: TGTGCCAGCAGTTTAAAGCGCCAAGAGACCCAGTACTTC. Its protein is CASSLKRQETQYF. This rearrangement joins TRBV12-3 or TRBV12-4 to TRBJ2-5, with unresolved D. Trimming left V 2 bases short and J 1 base short, with 5 bases between. The CDR3 runs 13 residues.

The rearrangement uses TRBV5-8 and TRBJ1-5, with D unclear. CDR1 and CDR2 (germline): SGHTS, YDEGEE. The CDR3 sequence is 15 residues long. V dropped 0 bases and J dropped 0 bases, with 7 bases sitting between them. In DNA, the CDR3 is TGTGCCAGCAGCTTGGGATTTAGTAGCAATCAGCCCCAGCATTTT. Its translation is CASSLGFSSNQPQHF. The full variable domain, in which reference TRBV5-8 and TRBJ1-5 provide the parts outside the CDR3, is EAGVTQSPTHLIKTRGQQATLRCSPISGHTSVYWYQQALGLGLQFLLWYDEGEERNRGNFPPRFSGRQFPNYSSELNVNALELEDSALYLCASSLGFSSNQPQHFGDGTRLSIL.

The chain recombines TRBV3-1 (or the pseudogene TRBV3-2) with TRBJ2-7; TRBD1 aligns across 7 bases. Trimming cost V 0 bases and J 4 bases; bases outside gene matches: 3. This CDR3 has 14 residues. The germline V gene has CDR1 LGHDT and CDR2 YNNKEL (reference sequence). This CDR3 is CASSQDGGQYEQYF. The CDR3 bases are TGTGCCAGCAGCCAAGATGGGGGACAGTACGAGCAGTACTTC.

The chain couples TRBV11-3 to TRBJ2-7; no definite D call. V lost 8 bases and J lost 2, with 7 bases in between. The CDR3 contains 11 residues. CDR1 is SGHNT, CDR2 YENEEA, per germline. The CDR3 is CASSHTYEQYF. The CDR3 coding sequence is TGTGCCAGCTCACACACCTACGAGCAGTACTTC.

V and J are TRBV7-9 and TRBJ1-2, with TRBD1 as a possible D gene (5 bases). Germline V CDR1 and CDR2: SEHNR, FQNEAQ (reference sequence). The V end lost 5 bases, the J end lost 8 bases, and 18 bases lay between the germline ends. The CDR3 contains 14 residues. The CDR3 DNA is TGTGCCAGCAGCCCGGCCCAGGGTTTTGGAGGCTACACCTTC. It specifies CASSPAQGFGGYTF.

V and J are TRBV15 and TRBJ2-3; no firm D call. Trimming removed 2 bases from V and 3 bases from J, with 9 bases in between. Germline CDR1 reads LNHNV; CDR2 reads YYDKDF (reference sequence). The CDR3 contains 14 residues. DNA of the CDR3: TGTGCCACCAGCAGAAATTTGGGAACAGATACGCAGTATTTT. Translated, it gives CATSRNLGTDTQYF. Together with reference TRBV15 and TRBJ2-3, the CDR3 gives the full variable domain: DAMVIQNPRYQVTQFGKPVTLSCSQTLNHNVMYWYQQKSSQAPKLLFHYYDKDFNNEADTPDNFQSRRPNTSFCFLDIRSPGLGDTAMYLCATSRNLGTDTQYFGPGTRLTVL.

The rearrangement links TRBV5-5 to TRBJ2-5; D not resolved. Trimming removed 1 base from V and 4 bases from J, with 14 bases in between. CDR1 is SGHKS and CDR2 is YYEKEE in the germline V gene (reference sequence). This CDR3 comprises 15 residues. CDR3 coding DNA: TGTGCCAGCAGCTTGTCCAGGACCGAAGTAGAGACCCAGTACTTC. Translated, it gives CASSLSRTEVETQYF.

The rearrangement joins TRBV5-1 to TRBJ2-4; 12 bases line up with TRBD2. The ends lost 0 bases at V and 2 bases at J; junction bases unmatched: 9. CDR1 is SGHRS, CDR2 YFSETQ, per germline. This CDR3 region has 19 residues. For the CDR3, the DNA is TGCGCCAGCAGCTTGGGGGCTAGCGGGAGGGCCGGGACCAAAAACATTCAGTACTTC. Translation: CASSLGASGRAGTKNIQYF.

The chain employs TRBV15 and TRBJ2-7, with D uncertain. The CDR3 length is 12 residues. Per germline, CDR1 LNHNV and CDR2 YYDKDF (reference sequence). V was shortened by 5 bases and J by 4 bases, with 9 bases between the two germline ends. In DNA form, the CDR3 reads TGTGCCACCAGCTACGACGGTTACGAGCAGTACTTC. As protein: CATSYDGYEQYF.

The chain employs TRBV4-2 and TRBJ1-2, with TRBD1 identical over 7 bases. CDR1 is LGHNA and CDR2 is YNFKEQ in the germline V gene. This CDR3 spans 14 amino acids. The V and J ends lost 3 bases and 4 bases, in that order; junction bases with no gene match: 5. This CDR3 reads CASSQNRGAYGYTF. CDR3 sequence (DNA): TGTGCCAGCAGCCAGAACAGGGGCGCCTATGGCTACACCTTC.

The V gene is TRBV6-5, the J gene TRBJ2-1, with 11 bases lining up with TRBD2. CDR3 size: 13 residues. Unmatched junction bases numbered 4, after V lost 6 bases and J lost 9 bases. Per the germline V gene, CDR1 is MNHEY and CDR2 is SVGAGI. CDR3 sequence (DNA): TGTGCCAGCAGCCGAGGACTAGCGGGTGAGCAGTTCTTC. This encodes CASSRGLAGEQFF.

The chain links TRBV27 to TRBJ1-5; TRBD1 matches 7 bases. This CDR3 comprises 16 residues. CDR1 is MNHEY and CDR2 is SMNVEV in the germline V gene (reference sequence). Trimming removed 2 bases from V and 4 bases from J; junction bases left unmatched: 8. The chain's CDR3 is CASSLTGTGANQPQHF. DNA for the CDR3: TGTGCCAGCAGTTTAACCGGCACAGGGGCTAATCAGCCCCAGCATTTT.

This chain connects TRBV7-8 to TRBJ1-5; TRBD1 might be the D (5 bases). V gave up 0 bases and J gave up 4 bases, with 7 bases separating them. CDR3 length: 14 residues. CDR1 and CDR2 from the germline V gene are SGHVS and FQNEAQ. In nucleotides, the CDR3 is TGTGCCAGCAGCTTAGCGCAGGGAAATCAGCCCCAGCATTTT. It yields the protein CASSLAQGNQPQHF.